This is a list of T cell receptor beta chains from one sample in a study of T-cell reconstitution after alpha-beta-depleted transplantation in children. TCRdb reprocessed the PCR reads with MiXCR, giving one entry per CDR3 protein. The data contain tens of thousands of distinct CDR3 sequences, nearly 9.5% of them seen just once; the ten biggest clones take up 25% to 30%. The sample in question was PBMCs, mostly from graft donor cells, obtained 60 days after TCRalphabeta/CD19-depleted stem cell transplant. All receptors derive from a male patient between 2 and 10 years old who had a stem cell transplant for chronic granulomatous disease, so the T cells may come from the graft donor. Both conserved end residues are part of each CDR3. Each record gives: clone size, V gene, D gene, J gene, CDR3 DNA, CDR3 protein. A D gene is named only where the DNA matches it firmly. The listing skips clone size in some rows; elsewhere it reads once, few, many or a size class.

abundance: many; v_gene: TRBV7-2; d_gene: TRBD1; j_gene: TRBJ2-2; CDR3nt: TGTGCCAGCAGCTTGACAGGGGGCACCGGGGAGCTGTTTTTT; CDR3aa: CASSLTGGTGELFF
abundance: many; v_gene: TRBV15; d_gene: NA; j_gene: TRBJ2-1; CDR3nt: TGTGCCACCAGCACCGAGGCGGAAAGCTACAATGAGCAGTTCTTC; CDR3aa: CATSTEAESYNEQFF
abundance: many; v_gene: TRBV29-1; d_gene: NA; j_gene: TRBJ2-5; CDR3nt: TGCAGCGTTGAACCAGGAAGCGAGACCCAGTACTTC; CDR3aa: CSVEPGSETQYF
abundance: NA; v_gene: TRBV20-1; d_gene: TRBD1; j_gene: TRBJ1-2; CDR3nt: TGCAGTGCTAGAGATCCGCCGGGACAGGGGATTAGGGGCTACACCTTC; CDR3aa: CSARDPPGQGIRGYTF
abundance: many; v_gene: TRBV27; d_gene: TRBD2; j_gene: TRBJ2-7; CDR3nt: TGTGCCAGCAGTGTTAGCGGGAGAGAGTTCGAGCAGTACTTC; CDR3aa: CASSVSGREFEQYF
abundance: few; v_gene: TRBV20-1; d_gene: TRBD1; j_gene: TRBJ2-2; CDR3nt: TGCAGCGTTAGGGGGCGCGGAGGGAACACCGGGGAGCTGTTTTTT; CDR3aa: CSVRGRGGNTGELFF
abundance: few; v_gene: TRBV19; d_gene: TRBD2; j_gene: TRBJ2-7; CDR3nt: TGTGCCAGTAGACGGACTAGCGCCTCCTACGAGCAGTACTTC; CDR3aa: CASRRTSASYEQYF
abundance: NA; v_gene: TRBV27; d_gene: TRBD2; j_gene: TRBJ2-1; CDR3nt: TGTGCCAGCAGGCGGACTAGCGGGAGTTTTTATGAGCAGTTCTTC; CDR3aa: CASRRTSGSFYEQFF
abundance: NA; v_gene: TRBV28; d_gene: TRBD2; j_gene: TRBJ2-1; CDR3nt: TGTGCCAGCAGTCCTATGCCAGGGGCGGGAGGGACACCGGAGGAGCAGTTCTTC; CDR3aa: CASSPMPGAGGTPEEQFF
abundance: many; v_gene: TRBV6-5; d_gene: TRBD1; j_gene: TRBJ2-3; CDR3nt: TGTGCCAGCAGTCCCAACAGGGGGCAAGGGGGCACAGATACGCAGTATTTT; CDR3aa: CASSPNRGQGGTDTQYF
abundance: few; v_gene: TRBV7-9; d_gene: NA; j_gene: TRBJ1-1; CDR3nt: TGTGCCAGCAGCTGGCAGGGAGGTAACACTGAAGCTTTCTTT; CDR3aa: CASSWQGGNTEAFF
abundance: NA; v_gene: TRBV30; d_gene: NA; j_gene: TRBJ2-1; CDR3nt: TGTGCCTGGAGTTCTTCCCGCTCCTACAATGAGCAGTTCTTC; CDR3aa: CAWSSSRSYNEQFF
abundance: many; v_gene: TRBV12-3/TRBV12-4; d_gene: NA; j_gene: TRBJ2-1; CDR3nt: TGTGCCAGCAGCAAAGTCAGCTCCTACAATGAGCAGTTCTTC; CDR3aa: CASSKVSSYNEQFF
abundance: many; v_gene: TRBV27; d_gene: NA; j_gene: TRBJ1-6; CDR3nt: TGTGCCAGCAGTTCCCACCATGCAGGGAATTCACCCCTCCACTTT; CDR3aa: CASSSHHAGNSPLHF
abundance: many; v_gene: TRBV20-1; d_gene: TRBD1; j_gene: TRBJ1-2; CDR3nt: TGCAGTGCCAGGGGGGACTATGGCTACACCTTC; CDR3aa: CSARGDYGYTF
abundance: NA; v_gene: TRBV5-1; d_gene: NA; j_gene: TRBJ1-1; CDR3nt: TGCGCCAGCAGCTTGTCGGCAGGGAACACTGAAGCTTTCTTT; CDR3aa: CASSLSAGNTEAFF
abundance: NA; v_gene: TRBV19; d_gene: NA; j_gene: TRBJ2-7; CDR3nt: TGTGCCAGTAGTAATCCAGGGGTTGCCTACGAGCAGTACTTC; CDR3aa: CASSNPGVAYEQYF
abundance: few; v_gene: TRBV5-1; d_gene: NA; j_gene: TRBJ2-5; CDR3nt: TGCGCCAGCAGCTTTCAGGAAGAGGGAGAGACCCAGTACTTC; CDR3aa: CASSFQEEGETQYF
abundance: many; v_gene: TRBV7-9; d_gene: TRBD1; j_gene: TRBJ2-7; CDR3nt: TGTGCCAGCAGCTACCCGGGACAGGGGGCTGGCGAGCAGTACTTC; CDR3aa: CASSYPGQGAGEQYF
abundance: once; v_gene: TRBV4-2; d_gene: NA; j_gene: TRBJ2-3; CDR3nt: TGTGCCAGCAGCCAAGAAGTAGGACTTAACACAGATACGCAGTATTTT; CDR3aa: CASSQEVGLNTDTQYF
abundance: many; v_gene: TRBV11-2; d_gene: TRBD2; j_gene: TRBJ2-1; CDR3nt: TGTGCCAGCAGCTTTAGGTGGACCGGGACTAGCGATAGTAATGAGCAGTTCTTC; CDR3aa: CASSFRWTGTSDSNEQFF
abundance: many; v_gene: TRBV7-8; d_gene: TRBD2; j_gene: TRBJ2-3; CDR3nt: TGTGCCAGCAGCTTAGGCGGGGGAGGAGGCACAGATACGCAGTATTTT; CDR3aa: CASSLGGGGGTDTQYF
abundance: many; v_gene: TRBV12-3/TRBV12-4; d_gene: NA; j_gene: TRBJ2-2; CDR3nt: TGTGCCAGCAGCCCGGCCGGCCGAAACACCGGGGAGCTGTTTTTT; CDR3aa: CASSPAGRNTGELFF
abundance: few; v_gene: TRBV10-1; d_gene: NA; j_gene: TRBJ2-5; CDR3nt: TGCGCCAGGATGACTAGGCCCCTATATTATCAGTACTTC; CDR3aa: CARMTRPLYYQYF
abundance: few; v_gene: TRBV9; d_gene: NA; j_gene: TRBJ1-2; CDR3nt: TGTGCCAGCACCCCGCGGGGGGTGTATGGCTACACCTTC; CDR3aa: CASTPRGVYGYTF
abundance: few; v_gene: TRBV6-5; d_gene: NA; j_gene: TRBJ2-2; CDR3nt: TGTGCCAGCAGTTACTCCACCAGGGTGGCAACCGGGGAGCTGTTTTTT; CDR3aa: CASSYSTRVATGELFF
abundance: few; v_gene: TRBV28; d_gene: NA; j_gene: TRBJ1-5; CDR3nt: TGTGCCAGCAGCTACCTTAGGTGGGTTAGGCATTTT; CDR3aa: CASSYLRWVRHF
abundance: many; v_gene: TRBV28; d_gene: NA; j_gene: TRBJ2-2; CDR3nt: TGTGCCAGCAGTCCGTTAGGGGCGCACACCGGGGAGCTGTTTTTT; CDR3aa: CASSPLGAHTGELFF
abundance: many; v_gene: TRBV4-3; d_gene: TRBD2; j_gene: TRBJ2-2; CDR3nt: TGCGCCAGCAGCCAACTAGCGGGAGACTCAGGGGAGCTGTTTTTT; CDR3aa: CASSQLAGDSGELFF
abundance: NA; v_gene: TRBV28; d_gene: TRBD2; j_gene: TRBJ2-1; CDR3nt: TGTGCCAGCGGACTAGCGGGAGGGGGAGCCTACAATGAGCAGTTCTTC; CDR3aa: CASGLAGGGAYNEQFF
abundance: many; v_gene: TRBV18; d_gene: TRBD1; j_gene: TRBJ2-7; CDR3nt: TGTGCCAGTGCCGGGACAGGGTCCTACGAGCAGTACTTC; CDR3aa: CASAGTGSYEQYF
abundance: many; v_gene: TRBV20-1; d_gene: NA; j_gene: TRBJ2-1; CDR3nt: TGCAGTGCTAGAGATGCGCGGGACCCTCCCCTTAGGGTGCAGTTCTTC; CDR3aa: CSARDARDPPLRVQFF
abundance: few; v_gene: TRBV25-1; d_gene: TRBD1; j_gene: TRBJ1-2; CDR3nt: TGTGCCAGCAGTGAATCAGGGGGTGATAACTATGGCTACACCTTC; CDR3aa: CASSESGGDNYGYTF
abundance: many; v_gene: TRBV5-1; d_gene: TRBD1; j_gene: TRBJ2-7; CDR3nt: TGCGCCAGCAGCTTGGTGGACAGGGAAAAACACTTC; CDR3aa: CASSLVDREKHF
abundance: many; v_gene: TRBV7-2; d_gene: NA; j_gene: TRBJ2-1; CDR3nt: TGTGCCAGCAGCACCCGCCAAGGGGGGGGCTCCTACAATGAGCAGTTCTTC; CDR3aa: CASSTRQGGGSYNEQFF
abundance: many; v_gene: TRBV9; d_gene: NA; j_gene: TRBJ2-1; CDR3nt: TGTGCCAGCAGCGTAGGGGGGGCGGGAGCGGTGTTCTTC; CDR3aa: CASSVGGAGAVFF
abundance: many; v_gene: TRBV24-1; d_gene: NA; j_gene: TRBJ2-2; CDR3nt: TGTGCCACCAGTGATCCCAGGGCGGACACCGGGGAGCTGTTTTTT; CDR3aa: CATSDPRADTGELFF
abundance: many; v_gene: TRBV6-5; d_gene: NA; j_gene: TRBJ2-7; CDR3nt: TGTGCCAGCCGGGACCTCGCGTACGAGCAGTACTTC; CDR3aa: CASRDLAYEQYF
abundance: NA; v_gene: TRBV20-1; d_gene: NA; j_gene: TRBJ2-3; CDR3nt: TGCAGTGCTATGTGGTCCTACGCAAAAGATACGCAGTATTTT; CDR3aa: CSAMWSYAKDTQYF
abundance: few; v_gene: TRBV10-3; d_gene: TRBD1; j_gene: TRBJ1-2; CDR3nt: TGTGCCATCAGCCGGGACAGGGCCAATGGCTACACCTTC; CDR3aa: CAISRDRANGYTF
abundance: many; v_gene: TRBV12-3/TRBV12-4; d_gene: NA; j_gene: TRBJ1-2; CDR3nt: TGTGCCAGCAGTTTAGAAACCAGCTATGGCTACACCTTC; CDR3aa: CASSLETSYGYTF
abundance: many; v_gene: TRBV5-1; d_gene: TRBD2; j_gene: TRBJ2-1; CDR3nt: TGCGCCAGCAGCTTGGAGTCTAGCGGGAAGGGTGAGGGCTTC; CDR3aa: CASSLESSGKGEGF
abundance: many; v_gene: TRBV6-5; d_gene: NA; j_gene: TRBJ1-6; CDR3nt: TGTGCCAGCAGCACTCAACAGGGTACCTATAATTCACCCCTCCACTTT; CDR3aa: CASSTQQGTYNSPLHF